This TCR beta chain emerged from a study of T-cell reconstitution after alpha-beta-depleted transplantation in children. Construction of the TCRbeta library involved unique molecular identifiers. Each CDR3 protein is one row after TCRdb ran MiXCR on the PCR reads. The data hold a few hundred thousand distinct CDR3 sequences, with about an eighth observed a single time. CDR3 size: 15 residues. Germline CDR1 is SGHTA and CDR2 is FQGNSA. Unmatched junction bases numbered 10, after V lost 7 bases and J lost 1 base. The rearrangement links TRBV7-2 to TRBJ2-7; 7 bases line up with TRBD1. The receptor was isolated from a human donor who donated a stem cell graft to a child with Fanconi anemia. The source material was PBMCs, sampled from the stem cell graft. As DNA, the CDR3 is TGTGCCAGCACCTCGCGACAGGGATATTCCTACGAGCAGTACGTC. Residues: CASTSRQGYSYEQYV.